This paragraph reports one TCR beta chain. What this receptor recognizes is not known. No base qualities exist here, and no much larger clone lies one base off it. The protocol used for the library was the immunoSEQ multiplex PCR assay. For the multiplex PCR, a mixture combining 60 forward primers for TCR Vbeta segments and 13 reverse primers for TCR Jbeta segments was used. Amplification of the CDR3 region of rearranged TCR beta genes was performed with a multiplex PCR assay on genomic DNA. The Illumina HiSeq System was used to sequence the amplified TCR beta libraries as 87-base-pair reads. The authors' analysis ran thus. A later analysis counted 65 million to 90 million unique TCR beta chains across the 550 to 700 repertoires, and about 10 million of these chains were shared by at least two donors. Raw reads were error-corrected and collapsed into unique sequences by a nearest-neighbor algorithm in which closely related sequences were merged to remove PCR and sequencing errors. CDR3 sequences were aligned to IMGT reference sequences to assign V, D and J gene segments. For a sequence to be retained, a match of at least six nucleotides was required to both a V gene segment and a J gene segment. Rearrangements were classified as productive when the CDR3 lacked stop codons and remained in frame with V and J, and all other rearrangements were classified as non-productive. Following IMGT convention, CDR3 was defined as the stretch from the second conserved V-encoded cysteine to the conserved J-encoded phenylalanine. The earlier analysis of roughly 590 of the donors excluded any sequence lacking an unambiguous match to a single V gene segment. An earlier analysis of about 590 of the donors classified V segments as functional when productive rearrangements were above 56.7% and as segregating when the standard deviation between donors was above 5%. A statistical classification framework was built to diagnose cytomegalovirus status from the catalog of TCR beta chain sequences. V and J gene assignment, in a later analysis, came from comparing TCR nucleotide sequences with IMGT/GENE-DB human TR gene sequences. Using the TCRdist pipeline, a later analysis assigned CDR3 sequences along with most-parsimonious VDJ recombination scenarios. A later analysis defined each TCR beta chain by its CDR3 amino acid sequence plus V-gene family, and excluded reads lacking a unique V-gene family. A later analysis removed several hundred highly shared, low-generation-probability nucleotide sequences to deal with suspected cross-contamination and a sequencing artifact. In a later analysis, a clonal expansion index for each public chain was calculated from normalized within-repertoire ranks of inferred template counts. In a later analysis, generation probabilities were computed using a VDJ recombination model fitted to out-of-frame rearrangements, and the results were checked against IGoR. In a later analysis, TCR-TCR, TCR-HLA and TCR-CMV co-occurrence was scored with hypergeometric tests, and a repertoire-size bias correction was applied to TCR pairs. False discovery rates were estimated in a later analysis by permuting HLA or CMV assignments 20 times. In a later analysis, co-occurring TCRs were grouped with DBSCAN, and TCRdist sequence similarity was added when clustering was performed within HLA-allele-positive subsets. Co-occurrence clustering excluded repertoires with fewer than 30,000 or more than 120,000 public chains, plus five with anomalous nucleotide sharing. TCRdb obtained this table from immuneACCESS and retained in-frame rearrangements with V and J assigned. These tables miss some clones; where compared with another copy, unresolved V genes account for less than half of the shortfall, and the remainder is unexplained. V and J calls and clone size follow that table, whereas D and trimming were derived from the DNA. This sample is represented by some 180,000 clones; around 84% of them were singletons. The ten largest clones add up to approximately 1.2% of the sample.

The cohort comprised more than 550 healthy bone marrow donors. At the time of sampling, every cohort member was nominally healthy, though immune exposures that went unrecorded were likely present. The donor tested CMV seropositive, placing the donor among the 289 seropositive members of the cohort. Each donor provided a peripheral blood sample, and peripheral blood mononuclear cells were used for TCR beta sequencing. Genomic DNA extraction from the blood cell samples was performed with the Qiagen DNeasy Blood Extraction Kit. This record comes from a study of cytomegalovirus exposure and HLA in healthy donors (TCRdb year 2017). Background for the entire study: According to an earlier analysis of 587 of the donors, about 179 million T cells yielded 120 million or so unique TCR beta sequences and around 300 Gb of sequence data. About 300 gigabases of sequencing data and approximately 85 million unique TCR sequences were included in an early release covering about 700 HLA-typed donors. The genetic ancestry cluster associated with self-reported Caucasian donors included about 84% of the approximately 400 genotyped donors. The study aimed to test whether signatures of past pathogen exposure could be identified by cataloging public T cell receptors. The study profiled the T cell repertoires of around 700 subjects by immunosequencing and related them to cytomegalovirus serostatus. In addition to the first cohort of around 670 subjects, a separate validation cohort of approximately 130 different subjects was used. To predict cytomegalovirus infection status, the study brought together high-throughput TCR immunosequencing, statistical association of individual TCRs with disease status, and machine learning. To study patterns of TCR occurrence, a later analysis re-analyzed previously published TCR beta repertoires from under 750 donors and added high-resolution HLA genotyping. Rather than using new phenotypic data, the later analysis identified candidate immune exposures from TCR beta sequences and from how often those sequences occurred across donors. In an earlier analysis of around 540 of the donors, high-throughput TCR beta sequencing was used to judge whether each TCR beta V gene segment behaved as functional or pseudogenic. Donor age, sex, ethnicity and CMV serostatus were compiled alongside the repertoire data. A later genetic analysis took genome-wide SNP genotypes for about three fifths of the roughly 700 donors and used that subset as a discovery cohort. Every discovery cohort repertoire had been produced on one sequencing platform. Class I and class II HLA loci were covered by the typing at four-digit resolution. The number of typed donors differed by locus: about 620-640 for A, B, C, DRB1 and DQB1; approximately 540 for DQA1; about 600 for DPA1; and roughly 450 for DPB1. Five DR-DQ haplotypes were treated as single units for association and clustering because of strong linkage in the cohort. Among 350 to 400 genotyped donors of the cohort, an average of approximately 240,000 unique TCR beta nucleotide sequences were sequenced per donor, around 20% of them non-productive. Beyond this particular receptor, the publication reports: A further reported finding was that TCR beta sequences accurately predicted the HLA-A and HLA-B alleles for most subjects in the first cohort. The classifier was reported to diagnose cytomegalovirus status with high specificity and sensitivity in both the original and validation cohorts. In vitro tests confirmed that a few of the cytomegalovirus-associated TCR beta chains recognize cytomegalovirus antigens. In a later genetic analysis, a missense DCLRE1C variant was associated with V-gene and J-gene trimming of TCR beta chains, and the association was replicated in an independent cohort. The only immune exposure information available for the cohort was CMV serostatus. The study listed 150 to 200 TCR beta chains as associated with cytomegalovirus. Correlated functional status among segregating V segments might be attributable to linkage disequilibrium, but an unknown experimental factor could not be ruled out. Some IMGT-functional V segments, including TRBV6-2 and TRBV6-3, could not be distinguished by the 87-base-pair reads and were therefore excluded. Across donors, most TCR sequences were observed very rarely, whereas some public TCRs were present in many individuals. Strong co-occurrence of HLA alleles, especially DR and DQ, made assigning TCR associations to individual alleles difficult. An earlier analysis of 587 of the donors showed that most TCR beta V segments appeared in productive rearrangements either about 90% or about 30% of the time, which broadly matched IMGT annotations. Because counts were too low, about 18 rarely observed V segments, including chromosome 9 orphons, were excluded from the earlier analysis of some 590 of the donors. The authors suggested that the approach could potentially be generalized to other disease states and immunological phenotypes. Several of the top co-occurrence clusters appeared to be linked to parvovirus B19, influenza, CMV and Epstein-Barr virus, according to a later analysis. Compared with equally common non-associated chains, HLA-associated TCR beta chains in a later analysis were more clonally expanded and had lower generation probabilities. Because HLA typing was missing for some donors at each locus, association tests included only the typed subset. According to a later analysis, TCR association rates differed among HLA loci, with DRB1 alleles showing the most associated TCRs and HLA-C alleles showing the fewest. A later analysis associated 15,000 or so TCR beta sequences with specific HLA alleles at a false discovery rate of 0.05. A later analysis found that most CMV-associated TCR beta chains appeared HLA-restricted, with HLA associations seemingly driven largely by CMV exposure. Presence/absence analyses assumed roughly uniform sequencing depth across donors, an assumption that may not hold. A later genetic analysis reported fewer N-insertions in productive TCRs among donors in an Asian-associated ancestry cluster than the roughly 620-donor mean. This cohort had only TCR beta chains sequenced, and the lack of alpha or paired-chain data limited which features could be detected. A cluster of highly shared sequence variants was judged likely to represent a technical artifact of the sequencing pipeline.

V drops 3 bases and J drops 13 bases, leaving 13 bases in between. The CDR3 goes from the cysteine to the phenylalanine over 11 residues. CDR3 DNA is the only sequence kept; it has 33 bases, read in frame from the first base. CDR1 and CDR2 (DFQATT, SNEGSKA) derive from the germline V gene (reference sequence). The clonotype comes from a girl aged 2 to 10 in good health and CMV-seropositive. The V and J segments used are TRBV20-1 and TRBJ2-1, with the identity of the D gene unclear. The source material was PBMCs. The CDR3 has the sequence CSASQSGDQFF. The DNA sequence is TGCAGTGCTAGTCAGTCTGGAGACCAGTTCTTC.